This is a list of T cell receptor beta chains from one sample in a study of cytomegalovirus exposure and HLA in healthy donors. Repertoires were generated with immunoSEQ multiplex PCR, while TCRdb's copy carries only in-frame clones and drops some. This sample has about 120,000 clones; around four fifths occur once, and the top ten carry approximately 30%. Sample: PBMCs. Receptors were obtained from a man in his fifties or sixties in good health and CMV-seropositive. Each CDR3 is given with its conserved first and last residue. A D gene is named only where the DNA matches it firmly. Some rows mark clone size as missing; the rest say once, few, many or name a class of expanded clone.

size	D	V	J	CDR3	DNA
.	.	TRBV9	TRBJ2-5	CASSVATRGIETQYF	TGTGCCAGCAGCGTAGCTACAAGGGGCATAGAGACCCAGTACTTC
.	.	TRBV20-1	TRBJ2-2	CSARSDGELFF	TGCAGTGCTAGGAGTGACGGGGAGCTGTTTTTT
.	TRBD1	TRBV11-3	TRBJ1-5	CASSSCRGPGNQPQHF	TGTGCCAGCAGCTCTTGCAGGGGGCCAGGCAATCAGCCCCAGCATTTT
.	.	TRBV10-1	TRBJ1-1	CASSESQGEAFF	TGCGCCAGCAGTGAGTCGCAGGGGGAAGCTTTCTTT
.	TRBD1	TRBV27	TRBJ2-7	CASSLLPGGYEQYF	TGTGCCAGCAGTTTATTGCCAGGGGGCTACGAGCAGTACTTC
.	TRBD1	TRBV30	TRBJ1-2	CAWNRPTPGTGYGYTF	TGTGCCTGGAACCGCCCAACCCCCGGGACAGGCTATGGCTACACCTTC
few	.	TRBV28	TRBJ1-4	CASSGGAVDEKLFF	TGTGCCAGCAGCGGGGGGGCAGTAGATGAAAAACTGTTTTTT
few	.	TRBV7-8	TRBJ2-5	CASSLARFSGRGPRETQYF	TGTGCCAGCAGCTTAGCGAGGTTCTCAGGGCGGGGTCCTCGAGAGACCCAGTACTTC
.	TRBD2	TRBV9	TRBJ2-3	CASSVEASSGRPIPSTDTQYF	TGTGCCAGCAGCGTAGAAGCGTCTAGCGGGAGGCCTATCCCTAGCACAGATACGCAGTATTTT
.	.	TRBV11-2	TRBJ2-3	CASSRETDTQYF	TGTGCCAGCAGCCGGGAGACAGATACGCAGTATTTT
.	.	TRBV5-1	TRBJ1-1	CASSLEGSQGTEAFF	TGCGCCAGCAGCTTGGAGGGGTCCCAGGGCACTGAAGCTTTCTTT
once	TRBD2	TRBV4-1	TRBJ2-5	CASRSGTGGYQEAQYF	TGCGCCAGCAGGTCTGGCACCGGGGGGTACCAAGAGGCCCAGTACTTC
few	.	TRBV5-5	TRBJ1-2	CASSLEDTSNYGYTF	TGTGCCAGCAGCTTGGAGGACACCTCTAACTATGGCTACACCTTC
.	.	TRBV2	TRBJ1-2	CASSFSGGYTF	TGTGCCAGCTCCTTTTCGGGTGGCTACACCTTC
.	.	TRBV25-1	TRBJ2-2	CASSDTGTAGSTGELFF	TGTGCCAGCAGTGACACCGGGACGGCGGGGAGCACCGGGGAGCTGTTTTTT
few	TRBD1	TRBV20-1	TRBJ2-4	CSAGQEDIQYF	TGCAGTGCCGGACAGGAGGACATTCAGTACTTC
once	.	TRBV5-1	TRBJ2-2	CASSLGELNTGELFF	TGCGCCAGCAGCTTAGGGGAATTGAACACCGGGGAGCTGTTTTTT
.	.	TRBV21-1	TRBJ2-7	CASSKRLGEQYF	TGTGCCAGCAGCAAAAGACTAGGAGAGCAGTACTTC
.	.	TRBV6-1	TRBJ2-7	CASLTDKSYEQYF	TGTGCCAGCCTTACTGACAAATCCTACGAGCAGTACTTC
.	.	TRBV27	TRBJ1-1	CASSPLGAGYRSEAFF	TGTGCCAGCAGTCCGCTGGGGGCAGGCTATCGGTCTGAAGCTTTCTTT
.	.	TRBV29-1	TRBJ1-2	CSVEDQEGHYGYTF	TGCAGCGTTGAAGATCAGGAGGGGCACTATGGCTACACCTTC
.	.	TRBV28	TRBJ1-4	CASSGAATNEKLFF	TGTGCCAGCAGTGGGGCGGCTACTAATGAAAAACTGTTTTTT
.	.	TRBV30	TRBJ2-2	CAWSHRAGASGELFF	TGTGCCTGGAGCCACAGGGCGGGAGCATCCGGGGAGCTGTTTTTT
.	TRBD1	TRBV9	TRBJ2-5	CASSVGTGQETQYF	TGTGCCAGCAGCGTAGGGACAGGACAAGAGACCCAGTACTTC